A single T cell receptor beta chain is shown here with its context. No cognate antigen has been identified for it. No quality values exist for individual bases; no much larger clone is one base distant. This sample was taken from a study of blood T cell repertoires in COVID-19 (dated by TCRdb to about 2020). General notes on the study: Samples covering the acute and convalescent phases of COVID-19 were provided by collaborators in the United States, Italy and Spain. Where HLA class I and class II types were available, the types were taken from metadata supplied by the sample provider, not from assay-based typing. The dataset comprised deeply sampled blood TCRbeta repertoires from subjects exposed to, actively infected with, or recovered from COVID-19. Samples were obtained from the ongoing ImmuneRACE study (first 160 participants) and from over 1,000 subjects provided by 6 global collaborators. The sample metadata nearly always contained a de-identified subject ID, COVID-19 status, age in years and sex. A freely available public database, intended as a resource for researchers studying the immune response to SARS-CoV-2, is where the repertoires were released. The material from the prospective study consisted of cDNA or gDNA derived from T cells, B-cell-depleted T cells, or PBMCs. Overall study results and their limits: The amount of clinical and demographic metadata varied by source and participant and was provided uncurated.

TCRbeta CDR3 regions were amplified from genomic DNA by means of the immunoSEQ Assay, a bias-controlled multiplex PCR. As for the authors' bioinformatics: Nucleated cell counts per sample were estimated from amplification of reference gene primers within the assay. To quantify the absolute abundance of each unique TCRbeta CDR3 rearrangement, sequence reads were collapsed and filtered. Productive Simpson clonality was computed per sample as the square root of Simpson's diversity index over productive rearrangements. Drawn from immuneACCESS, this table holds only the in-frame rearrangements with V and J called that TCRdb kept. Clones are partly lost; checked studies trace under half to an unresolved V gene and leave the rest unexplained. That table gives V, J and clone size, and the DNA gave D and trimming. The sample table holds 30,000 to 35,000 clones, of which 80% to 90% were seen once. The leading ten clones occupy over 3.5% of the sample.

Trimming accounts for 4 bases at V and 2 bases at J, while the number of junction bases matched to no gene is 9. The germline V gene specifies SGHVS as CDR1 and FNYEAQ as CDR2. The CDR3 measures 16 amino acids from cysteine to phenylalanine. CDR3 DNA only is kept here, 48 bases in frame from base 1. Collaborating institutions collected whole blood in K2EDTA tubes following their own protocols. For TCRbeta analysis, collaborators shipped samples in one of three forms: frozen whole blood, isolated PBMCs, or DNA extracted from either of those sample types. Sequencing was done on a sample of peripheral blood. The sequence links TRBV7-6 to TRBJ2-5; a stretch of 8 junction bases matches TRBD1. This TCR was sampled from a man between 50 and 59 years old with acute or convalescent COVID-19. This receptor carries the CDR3 CASSSWTGREQETQYF. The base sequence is TGTGCCAGCAGCTCCTGGACAGGGCGCGAACAAGAGACCCAGTACTTC.